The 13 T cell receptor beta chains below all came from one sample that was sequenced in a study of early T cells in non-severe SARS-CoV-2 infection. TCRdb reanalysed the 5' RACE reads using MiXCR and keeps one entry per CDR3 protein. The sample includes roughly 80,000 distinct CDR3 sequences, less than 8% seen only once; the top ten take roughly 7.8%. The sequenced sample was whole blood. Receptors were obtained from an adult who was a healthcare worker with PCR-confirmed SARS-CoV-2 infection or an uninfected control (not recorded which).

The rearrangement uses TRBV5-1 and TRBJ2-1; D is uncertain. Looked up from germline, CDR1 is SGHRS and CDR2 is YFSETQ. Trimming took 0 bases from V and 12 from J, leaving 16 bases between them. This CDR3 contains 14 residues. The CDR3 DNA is TGCGCCAGCAGCTTGGACAGAACCCAGTGGCGGCAGTTCTTC. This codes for CASSLDRTQWRQFF.

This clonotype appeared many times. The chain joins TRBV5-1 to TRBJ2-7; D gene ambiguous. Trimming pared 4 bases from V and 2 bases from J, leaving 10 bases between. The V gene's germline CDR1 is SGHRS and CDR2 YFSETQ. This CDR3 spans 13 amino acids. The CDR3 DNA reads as TGCGCCAGCAGCCAACTGTCGGCCTACGAGCAGTACTTC. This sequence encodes CASSQLSAYEQYF.

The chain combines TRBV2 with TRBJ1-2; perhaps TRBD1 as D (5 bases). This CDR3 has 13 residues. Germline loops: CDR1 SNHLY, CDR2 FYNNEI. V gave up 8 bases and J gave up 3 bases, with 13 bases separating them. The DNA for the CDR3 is TGTGCCAGCTCCCGGGGGGAGGACTATGGCTACACCTTC. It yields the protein CASSRGEDYGYTF.

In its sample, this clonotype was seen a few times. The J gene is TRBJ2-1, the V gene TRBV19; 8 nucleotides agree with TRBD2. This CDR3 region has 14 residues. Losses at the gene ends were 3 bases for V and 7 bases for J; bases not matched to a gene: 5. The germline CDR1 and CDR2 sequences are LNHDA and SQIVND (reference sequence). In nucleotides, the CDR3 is TGTGCCAGTAGTATTTCGGGACTAGTTAATGAGCAGTTCTTC. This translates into CASSISGLVNEQFF.

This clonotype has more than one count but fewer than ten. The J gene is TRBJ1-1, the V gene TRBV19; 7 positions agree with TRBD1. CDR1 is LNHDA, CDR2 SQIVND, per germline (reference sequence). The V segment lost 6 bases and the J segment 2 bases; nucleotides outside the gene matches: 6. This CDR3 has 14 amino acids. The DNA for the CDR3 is TGTGCCAGTAGATCGGGACAGACAAACACTGAAGCTTTCTTT. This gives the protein CASRSGQTNTEAFF.

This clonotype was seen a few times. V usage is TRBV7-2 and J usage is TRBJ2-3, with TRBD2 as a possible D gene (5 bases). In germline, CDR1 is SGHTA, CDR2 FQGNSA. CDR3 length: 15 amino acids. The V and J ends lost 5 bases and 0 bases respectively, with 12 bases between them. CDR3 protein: CASSPRATSTDTQYF. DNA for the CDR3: TGTGCCAGCAGCCCGAGGGCGACTAGCACAGATACGCAGTATTTT.

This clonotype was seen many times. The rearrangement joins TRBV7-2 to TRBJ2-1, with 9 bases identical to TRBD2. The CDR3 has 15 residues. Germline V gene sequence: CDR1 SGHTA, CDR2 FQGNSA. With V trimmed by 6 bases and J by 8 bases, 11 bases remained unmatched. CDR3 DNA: TGTGCCAGCAGAGCCCCGGGACTAGCTTTTGATGAGCAGTTCTTC. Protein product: CASRAPGLAFDEQFF.

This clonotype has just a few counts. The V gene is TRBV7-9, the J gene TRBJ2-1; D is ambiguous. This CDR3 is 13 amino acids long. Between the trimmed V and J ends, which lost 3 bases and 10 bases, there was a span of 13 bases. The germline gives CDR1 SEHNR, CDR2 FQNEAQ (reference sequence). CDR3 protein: CASSFIGRYEQFF. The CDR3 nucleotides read TGTGCCAGCAGCTTTATTGGCAGGTACGAGCAGTTCTTC.

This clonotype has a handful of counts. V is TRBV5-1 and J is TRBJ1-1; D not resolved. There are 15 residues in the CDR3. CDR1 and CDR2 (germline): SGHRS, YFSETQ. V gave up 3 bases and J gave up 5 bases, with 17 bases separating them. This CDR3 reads CASSSGSRAVTEAFF. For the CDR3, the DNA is TGCGCCAGCAGCTCGGGGAGTCGAGCGGTGACTGAAGCTTTCTTT.

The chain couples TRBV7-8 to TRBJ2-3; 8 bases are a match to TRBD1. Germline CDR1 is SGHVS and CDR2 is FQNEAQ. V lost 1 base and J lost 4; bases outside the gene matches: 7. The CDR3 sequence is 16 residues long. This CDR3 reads CASSLGQGLNADTQYF. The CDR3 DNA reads TGTGCCAGCAGCTTAGGACAGGGGTTGAACGCAGATACGCAGTATTTT.

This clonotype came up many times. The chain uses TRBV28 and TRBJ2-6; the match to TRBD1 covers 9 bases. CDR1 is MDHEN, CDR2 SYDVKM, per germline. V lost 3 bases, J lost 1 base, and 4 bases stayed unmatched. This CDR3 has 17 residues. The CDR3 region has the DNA TGTGCCAGCAGTTTCGGGACAGGGTTTTCTGGGGCCAACGTCCTGACTTTC. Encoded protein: CASSFGTGFSGANVLTF.

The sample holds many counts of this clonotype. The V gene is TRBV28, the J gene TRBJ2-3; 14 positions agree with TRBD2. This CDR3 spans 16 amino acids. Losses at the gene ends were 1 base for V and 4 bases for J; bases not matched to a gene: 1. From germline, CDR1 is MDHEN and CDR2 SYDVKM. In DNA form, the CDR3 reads TGTGCCAGCAGTTTATCGACTAGCGGGAGGGCAGATACGCAGTATTTT. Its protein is CASSLSTSGRADTQYF. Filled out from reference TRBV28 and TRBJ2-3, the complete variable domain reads DVKVTQSSRYLVKRTGEKVFLECVQDMDHENMFWYRQDPGLGLRLIYFSYDVKMKEKGDIPEGYSVSREKKERFSLILESASTNQTSMYLCASSLSTSGRADTQYFGPGTRLTVL.

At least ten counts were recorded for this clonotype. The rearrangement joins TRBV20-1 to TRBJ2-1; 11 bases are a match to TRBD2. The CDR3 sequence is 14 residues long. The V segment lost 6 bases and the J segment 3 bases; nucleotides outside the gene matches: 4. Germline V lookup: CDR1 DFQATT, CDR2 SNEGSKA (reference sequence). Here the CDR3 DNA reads TGCAGTGCACTACTAGCGGGAGACTACAATGAGCAGTTCTTC. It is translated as CSALLAGDYNEQFF.